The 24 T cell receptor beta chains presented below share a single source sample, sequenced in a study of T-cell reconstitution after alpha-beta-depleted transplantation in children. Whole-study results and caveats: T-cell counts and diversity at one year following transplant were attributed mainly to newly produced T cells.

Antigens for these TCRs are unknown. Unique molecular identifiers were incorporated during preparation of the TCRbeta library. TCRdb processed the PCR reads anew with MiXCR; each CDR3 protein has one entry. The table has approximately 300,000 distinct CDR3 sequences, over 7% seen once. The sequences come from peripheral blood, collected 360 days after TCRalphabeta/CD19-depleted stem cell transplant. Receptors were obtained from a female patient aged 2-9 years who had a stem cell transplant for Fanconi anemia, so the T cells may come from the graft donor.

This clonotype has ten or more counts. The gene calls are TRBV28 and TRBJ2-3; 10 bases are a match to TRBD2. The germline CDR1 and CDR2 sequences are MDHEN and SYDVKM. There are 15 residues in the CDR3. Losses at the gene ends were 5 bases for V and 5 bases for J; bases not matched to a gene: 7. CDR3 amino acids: CASSPLAGGLDTQYF. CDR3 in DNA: TGTGCCAGCAGTCCTTTAGCGGGGGGACTAGATACGCAGTATTTT.

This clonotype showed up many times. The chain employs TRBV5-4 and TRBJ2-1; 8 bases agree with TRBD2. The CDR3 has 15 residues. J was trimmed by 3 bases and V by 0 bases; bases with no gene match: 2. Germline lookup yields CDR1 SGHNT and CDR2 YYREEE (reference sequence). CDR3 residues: CASSLVGLVYNEQFF. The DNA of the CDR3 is TGTGCCAGCAGCTTGGTGGGACTAGTCTACAATGAGCAGTTCTTC.

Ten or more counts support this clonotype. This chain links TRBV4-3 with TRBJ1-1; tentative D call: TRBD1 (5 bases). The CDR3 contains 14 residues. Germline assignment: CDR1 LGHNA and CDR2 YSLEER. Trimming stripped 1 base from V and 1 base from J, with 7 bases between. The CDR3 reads CASSQVGGNTEAFF. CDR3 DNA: TGCGCCAGCAGCCAAGTTGGGGGGAACACTGAAGCTTTCTTT.

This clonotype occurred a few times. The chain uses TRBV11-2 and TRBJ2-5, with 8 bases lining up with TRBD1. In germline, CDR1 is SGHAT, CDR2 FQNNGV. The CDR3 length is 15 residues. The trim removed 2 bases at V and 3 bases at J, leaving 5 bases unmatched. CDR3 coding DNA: TGTGCCAGCAGCTTATGGGCAGGGGGCGAAGAGACCCAGTACTTC. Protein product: CASSLWAGGEETQYF.

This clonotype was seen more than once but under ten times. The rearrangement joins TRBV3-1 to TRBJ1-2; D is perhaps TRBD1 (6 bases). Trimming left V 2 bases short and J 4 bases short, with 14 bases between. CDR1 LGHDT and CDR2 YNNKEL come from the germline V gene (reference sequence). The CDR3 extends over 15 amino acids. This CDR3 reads CASSQSTGRGYGYTF. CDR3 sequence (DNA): TGTGCCAGCAGCCAATCAACAGGGAGGGGCTATGGCTACACCTTC.

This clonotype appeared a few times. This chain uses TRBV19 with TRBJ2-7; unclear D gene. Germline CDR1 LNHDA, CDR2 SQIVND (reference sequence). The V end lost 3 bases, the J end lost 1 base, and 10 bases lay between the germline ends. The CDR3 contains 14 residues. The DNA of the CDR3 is TGTGCCAGTAGTATTGGGCATTTTTCCTACGAGCAGTACTTC. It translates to CASSIGHFSYEQYF.

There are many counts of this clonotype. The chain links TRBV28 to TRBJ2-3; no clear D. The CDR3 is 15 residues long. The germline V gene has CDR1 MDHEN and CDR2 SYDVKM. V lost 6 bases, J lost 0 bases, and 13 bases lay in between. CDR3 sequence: CASSTYHTSTDTQYF. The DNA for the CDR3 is TGTGCCAGCAGCACTTATCACACTAGCACAGATACGCAGTATTTT. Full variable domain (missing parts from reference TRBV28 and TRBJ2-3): DVKVTQSSRYLVKRTGEKVFLECVQDMDHENMFWYRQDPGLGLRLIYFSYDVKMKEKGDIPEGYSVSREKKERFSLILESASTNQTSMYLCASSTYHTSTDTQYFGPGTRLTVL.

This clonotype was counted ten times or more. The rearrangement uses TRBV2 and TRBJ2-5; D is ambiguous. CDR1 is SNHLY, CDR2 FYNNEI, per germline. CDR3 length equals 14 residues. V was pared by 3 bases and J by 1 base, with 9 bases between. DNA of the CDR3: TGTGCCAGCAGTGATACCGGGTTCCAAGAGACCCAGTACTTC. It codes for CASSDTGFQETQYF.

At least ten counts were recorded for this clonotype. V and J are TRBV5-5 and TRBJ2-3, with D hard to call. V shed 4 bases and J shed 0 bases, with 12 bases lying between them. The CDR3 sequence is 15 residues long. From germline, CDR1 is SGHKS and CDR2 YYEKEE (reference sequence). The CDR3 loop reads CASSIPSTSTDTQYF. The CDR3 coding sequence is TGTGCCAGCAGCATACCCTCGACTAGCACAGATACGCAGTATTTT.

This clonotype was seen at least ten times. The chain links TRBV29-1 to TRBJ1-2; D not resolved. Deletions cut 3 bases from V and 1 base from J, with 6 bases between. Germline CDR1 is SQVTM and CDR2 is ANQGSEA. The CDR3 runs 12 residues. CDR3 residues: CSVDRNNYGYTF. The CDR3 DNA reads TGCAGCGTTGACAGGAATAACTATGGCTACACCTTC.

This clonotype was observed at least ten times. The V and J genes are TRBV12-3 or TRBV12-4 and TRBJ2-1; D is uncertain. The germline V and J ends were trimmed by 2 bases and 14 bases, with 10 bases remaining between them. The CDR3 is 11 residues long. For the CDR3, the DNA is TGTGCCAGCAGTTTAAGTGGGATGGAGTTCTTC. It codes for CASSLSGMEFF.

CDR3 in DNA: TGTGCCAGCAGTTACTCGGCAGGGGCGCTCTACGAGCAGTACTTC. This sequence encodes CASSYSAGALYEQYF. The chain is built from TRBV6-5 and TRBJ2-7, with D possibly being TRBD1 (6 bases). The CDR3 has 15 residues. Trimming shortened V by 0 bases and J by 3 bases, and 12 bases separated the two germline ends. Per the germline V gene, CDR1 is MNHEY and CDR2 is SVGAGI.

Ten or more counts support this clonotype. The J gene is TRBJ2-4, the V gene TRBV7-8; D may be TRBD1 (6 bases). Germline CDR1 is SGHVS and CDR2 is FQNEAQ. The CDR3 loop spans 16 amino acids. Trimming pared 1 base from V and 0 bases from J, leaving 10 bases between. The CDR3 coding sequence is TGTGCCAGCAGCTTAGGGACAGACCTAGCCAAAAACATTCAGTACTTC. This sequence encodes CASSLGTDLAKNIQYF.

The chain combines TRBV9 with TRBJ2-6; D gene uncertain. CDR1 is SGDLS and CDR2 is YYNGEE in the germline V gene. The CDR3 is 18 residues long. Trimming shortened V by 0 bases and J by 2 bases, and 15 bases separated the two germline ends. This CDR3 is CASSVGRPSWTGANVLTF. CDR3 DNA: TGTGCCAGCAGCGTAGGTCGGCCCTCATGGACTGGGGCCAACGTCCTGACTTTC.

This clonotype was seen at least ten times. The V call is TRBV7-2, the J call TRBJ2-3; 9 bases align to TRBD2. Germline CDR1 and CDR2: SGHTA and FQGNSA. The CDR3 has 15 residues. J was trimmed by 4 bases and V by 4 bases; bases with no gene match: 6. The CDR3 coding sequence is TGTGCCAGCAGCTCCAGCGGGGGGACCGCAGATACGCAGTATTTT. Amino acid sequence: CASSSSGGTADTQYF. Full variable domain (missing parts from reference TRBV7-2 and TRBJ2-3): GAGVSQSPSNKVTEKGKDVELRCDPISGHTALYWYRQSLGQGLEFLIYFQGNSAPDKSGLPSDRFSAERTGGSVSTLTIQRTQQEDSAVYLCASSSSGGTADTQYFGPGTRLTVL.

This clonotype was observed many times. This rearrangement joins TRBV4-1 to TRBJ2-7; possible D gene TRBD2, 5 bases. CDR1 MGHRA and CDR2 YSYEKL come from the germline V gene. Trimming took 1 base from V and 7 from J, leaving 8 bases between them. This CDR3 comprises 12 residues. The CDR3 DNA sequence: TGCGCCAGCAGCCAAGTATCGGGGGAGCAGTACTTC. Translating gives CASSQVSGEQYF.

The CDR3 sequence: CASSKGSDTGELFF. As DNA, the CDR3 is TGTGCCAGTAGTAAAGGGTCGGACACCGGGGAGCTGTTTTTT. The chain joins TRBV19 to TRBJ2-2, with unresolved D. Germline CDR1 LNHDA, CDR2 SQIVND (reference sequence). The CDR3 covers 14 residues. V shed 4 bases and J shed 3 bases, with 9 bases lying between them.

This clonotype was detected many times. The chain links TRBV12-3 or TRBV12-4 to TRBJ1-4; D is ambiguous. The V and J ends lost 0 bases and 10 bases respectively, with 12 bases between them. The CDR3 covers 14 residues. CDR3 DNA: TGTGCCAGCAGTTTAGCGGTTGGACTTGGAAAACTGTTTTTT. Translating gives CASSLAVGLGKLFF.

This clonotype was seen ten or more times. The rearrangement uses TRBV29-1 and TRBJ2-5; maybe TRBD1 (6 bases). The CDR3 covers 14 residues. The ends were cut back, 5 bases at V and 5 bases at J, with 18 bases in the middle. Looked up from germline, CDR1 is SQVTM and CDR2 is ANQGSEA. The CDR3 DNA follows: TGCAGCGTTACTAAGACAGGAGCTAGGGAGACCCAGTACTTC. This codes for CSVTKTGARETQYF.

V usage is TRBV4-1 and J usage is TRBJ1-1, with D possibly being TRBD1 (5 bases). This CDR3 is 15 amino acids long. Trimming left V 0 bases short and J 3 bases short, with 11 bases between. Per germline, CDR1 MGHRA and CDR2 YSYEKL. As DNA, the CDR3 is TGCGCCAGCAGCCAAGAATTTGGGGCCCACACTGAAGCTTTCTTT. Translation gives CASSQEFGAHTEAFF.

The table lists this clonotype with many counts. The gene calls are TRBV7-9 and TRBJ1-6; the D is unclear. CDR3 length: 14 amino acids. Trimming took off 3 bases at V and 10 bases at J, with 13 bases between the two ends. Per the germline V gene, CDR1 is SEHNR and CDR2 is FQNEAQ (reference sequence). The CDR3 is CASSFSGGWSPLHF. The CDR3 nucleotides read TGTGCCAGCAGCTTCTCTGGAGGGTGGTCACCCCTCCACTTT. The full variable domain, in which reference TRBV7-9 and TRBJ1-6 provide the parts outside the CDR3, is DTGVSQNPRHKITKRGQNVTFRCDPISEHNRLYWYRQTLGQGPEFLTYFQNEAQLEKSRLLSDRFSAERPKGSFSTLEIQRTEQGDSAMYLCASSFSGGWSPLHFGNGTRLTVT.

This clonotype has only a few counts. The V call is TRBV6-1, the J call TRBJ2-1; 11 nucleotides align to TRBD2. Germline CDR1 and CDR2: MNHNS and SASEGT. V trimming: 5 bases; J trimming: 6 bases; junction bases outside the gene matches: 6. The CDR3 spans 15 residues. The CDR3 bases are TGTGCCAGCAGTCCAGCGCTAGCGGGGGGCAATGAGCAGTTCTTC. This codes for CASSPALAGGNEQFF.

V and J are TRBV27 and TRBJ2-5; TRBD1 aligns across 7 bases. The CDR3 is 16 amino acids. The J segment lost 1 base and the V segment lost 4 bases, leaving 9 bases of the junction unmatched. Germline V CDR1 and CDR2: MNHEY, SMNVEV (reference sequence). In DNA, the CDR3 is TGTGCCAGCAGTTCGCTGGCCGGGACAGCCCAAGAGACCCAGTACTTC. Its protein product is CASSSLAGTAQETQYF.

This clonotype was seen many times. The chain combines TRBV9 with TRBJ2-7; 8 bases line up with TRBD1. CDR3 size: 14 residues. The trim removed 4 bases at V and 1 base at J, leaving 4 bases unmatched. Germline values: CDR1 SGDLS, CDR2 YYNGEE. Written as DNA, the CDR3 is TGTGCCAGCAGCCTTCGACAGGGGTCCTACGAGCAGTACTTC. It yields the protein CASSLRQGSYEQYF.